This TCR beta chain was profiled in a study of T-cell reconstitution after alpha-beta-depleted transplantation in children. Trimming cost V 3 bases and J 7 bases, with 15 bases left between them. The CDR3 sequence is 14 residues long. Unique molecular identifiers were incorporated into the prepared TCRbeta library. TCRdb itself ran the PCR reads through MiXCR, one entry per CDR3 protein. The sample includes around 680,000 distinct CDR3 sequences, approximately 15% of them seen just once. This clonotype was observed a handful of times. The chain has TRBV12-3 or TRBV12-4 and TRBJ1-1; no reliable D call. This receptor was identified in a human donor who donated a stem cell graft to a child with acute myeloid leukemia. Sequenced material: PBMCs from the stem cell graft donor, taken from the stem cell graft. Here the CDR3 reads CASSFGQVDFEAFF. The CDR3 coding sequence is TGTGCCAGCAGTTTCGGCCAGGTAGATTTTGAAGCTTTCTTT.